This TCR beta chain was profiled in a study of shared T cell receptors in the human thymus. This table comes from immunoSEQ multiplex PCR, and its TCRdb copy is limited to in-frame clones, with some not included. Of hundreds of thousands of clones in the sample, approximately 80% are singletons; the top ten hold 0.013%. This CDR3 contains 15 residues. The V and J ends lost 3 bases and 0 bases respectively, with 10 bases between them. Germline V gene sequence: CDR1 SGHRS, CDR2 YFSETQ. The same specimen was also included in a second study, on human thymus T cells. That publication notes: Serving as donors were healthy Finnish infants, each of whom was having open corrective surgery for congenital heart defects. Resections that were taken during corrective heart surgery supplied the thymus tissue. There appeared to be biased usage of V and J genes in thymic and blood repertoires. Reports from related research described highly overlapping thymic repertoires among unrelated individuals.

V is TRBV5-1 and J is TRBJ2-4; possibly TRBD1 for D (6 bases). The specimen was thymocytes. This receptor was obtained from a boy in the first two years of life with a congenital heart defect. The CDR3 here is CASSSYREAKNIQYF. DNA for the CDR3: TGCGCCAGCAGCTCCTACAGGGAAGCCAAAAACATTCAGTACTTC.